Listed below are T cell receptor beta chains from one sample, sequenced in a study of T cells in Graves' hyperthyroidism and ophthalmopathy. TCRdb fed the multiplex PCR reads into MiXCR, producing one record per CDR3 protein. The sample includes about 640,000 distinct CDR3 sequences, 20% to 25% seen only once; the top ten take under 35%. Source material: blood. The receptors were sampled from a man in his thirties or forties with Graves' ophthalmopathy. Each CDR3 is given without its conserved first and last residue.

cdr3_length,j_call,v_call,cdr3_aa
11,TRBJ2-3,TRBV5-1,ASSLNSDSTQY
13,TRBJ2-7,TRBV24-1,ATSDPSDSSYEQY
14,TRBJ2-7,TRBV20-1,SARDLRGFSRYEQY
13,TRBJ2-3,TRBV11-2,ASSWEASVADTQY
14,TRBJ2-1,TRBV19,ASSTNRLAGYNEQF
14,TRBJ2-1,TRBV19,ASSILRAGAYNEQF
12,TRBJ2-7,TRBV7-8,ASSLSTGRYEQY
16,TRBJ2-6,TRBV7-9,ASSPANGYRSGANVLT
13,TRBJ1-5,TRBV28,ASSPTGHGNQPQH
13,TRBJ2-1,TRBV5-6,ASSQREAPYNEQF
11,TRBJ2-1,TRBV20-1,SARSLASNEQF
13,TRBJ1-2,TRBV5-6,ASSFRESYQGGYT
12,TRBJ2-7,TRBV4-1,ASSQVATDYEQY
15,TRBJ2-1,TRBV3-1,ASSLTYPGLTNNEQF
13,TRBJ2-7,TRBV11-2,ASRSLRDKLYEQY
13,TRBJ2-7,TRBV27,ASSSTGHSSYEQY
17,TRBJ1-1,TRBV13,ASSSGRNFDRRRYTEAF
13,TRBJ1-1,TRBV24-1,ATSDRGRTNTEAF
12,TRBJ1-5,TRBV19,ASRYGQGYQPQH
13,TRBJ1-2,TRBV7-8,ASSLGVRANYGYT
11,TRBJ1-1,TRBV28,ASRTDSYTEAF
11,TRBJ1-1,TRBV11-3,ASSSGGDTEAF
15,TRBJ1-2,TRBV9,ASSDPRDRFTNYGYT
12,TRBJ2-1,TRBV13,ASSYGTGINEQF
11,TRBJ2-1,TRBV27,ASSLSLLGGQF
12,TRBJ1-1,TRBV28,ASRGTELNTEAF
13,TRBJ2-3,TRBV20-1,SASPATRLGDTQY
18,TRBJ1-5,TRBV20-1,SARGSGAGTPAARNQPQH
11,TRBJ1-2,TRBV10-3,ATSDWPSYGYT
12,TRBJ2-7,TRBV30,AWVGTSGTYEQY
13,TRBJ2-1,TRBV11-1,ASSFSTSGSYEQF
13,TRBJ2-3,TRBV7-8,ASSLDVAGGSTQY
12,TRBJ2-7,TRBV7-9,ASSLDREAHEQY
12,TRBJ2-2,TRBV7-9,ASWGESDTGELF
13,TRBJ2-1,TRBV30,AWSLSPLGGNEQF
14,TRBJ2-1,TRBV6-1,ASSGLAGEVSNEQF
14,TRBJ2-7,TRBV18,ASSPPWSGRANEQY